The present T cell receptor (beta chain) was sequenced within a study of CXCR3-negative and CXCR3-positive naive CD8 T cells. Regarding the study as a whole: TRB CDR3s of CXCR3-positive naive cells were more hydrophobic than those of CXCR3-negative naive cells. TRBV-TRBJ usage was similar across naive CXCR3 subsets but distinct in memory cells.

Comment on this clonotype: As yet, its antigen is unknown.

Germline V CDR1 and CDR2: LGHNT, FRNRAP. The CDR3 extends over 14 amino acids. Libraries were UMI-labeled 5' RACE TRB cDNA. Following a re-call of the 5' RACE reads, TCRdb has one entry per CDR3 protein and lacks DNA. The repertoire shows around 63,000 distinct CDR3 sequences; the top ten hold roughly 0.8%. Material: naive CXCR3+ CD8+ T cells from blood. Noted subset: CD45RO-CCR7+CD27+CD95- naive CD8+ T cells expressing CXCR3 (TNR3+). This chain joins TRBV12-5 and TRBJ2-1; checking the TCRdb D call of TRBD1 is not possible without DNA. The TCR was taken from a human donor in good health. Some clones in this sample may be carry-over from other donors' samples. CDR3 amino acids: CASGLLITPDEQFF.